This T cell receptor beta chain was sequenced for a study of blood T cells in healthy people across ages. General study points: More naive CD4+ cells and higher diversity marked long-lived donors relative to aged donors. Roughly linear declines in TCR beta diversity per million T cells occurred with age.

Primers used in a second PCR of about 6 to 11 cycles were a sample-barcoded 5' primer and a J-beta primer mix. Template switching added a 12-random-nucleotide identifier to every cDNA molecule. TCRdb processed the 5' RACE reads anew with MiXCR; each CDR3 protein has one entry. The table records about 780,000 distinct CDR3 sequences, around 24% of them present only once. Trimming took 1 base from V and 0 from J, leaving 13 bases between them. The CDR3 loop spans 17 amino acids. CDR1 MNHEY and CDR2 SMNVEV come from the germline V gene (reference sequence). For this clonotype: Its target is unknown.

This sample was also put to use in a study of T cells of mothers and their children. That paper states: The authors found no persistent microchimeric T cell clones.

V usage is TRBV27 and J usage is TRBJ2-1; no clear D. Specimen: blood. This receptor was obtained from a boy under 18 in good health. CDR3 in amino acids: CASSLYESLSSYNEQFF. CDR3 DNA sequence: TGTGCCAGCAGTTTATATGAGTCCCTGAGCTCCTACAATGAGCAGTTCTTC.